Shown below are 13 T cell receptor beta chains from a single sample sequenced in a study of blood T cells in healthy people across ages. PCR was performed a second time for roughly 7 to 12 cycles using a sample-barcoded 5' primer and a J-beta primer mix. From the 5' RACE reads, TCRdb called clonotypes with MiXCR, one entry per CDR3 protein. The table includes about 1.5 million distinct CDR3 sequences, around 42% detected once. The specimen was blood. The receptors here all came from a woman younger than 35 in good health.

This clonotype was seen a handful of times. Written as DNA, the CDR3 is TGTGCCAGCAGTTACCATGACAAGTTTTACGAGCAGTACTTC. Its translation is CASSYHDKFYEQYF. The chain recombines TRBV7-9 with TRBJ2-7; D not certain. V was trimmed by 6 bases and J by 4 bases, leaving 16 bases between them. Germline CDR1 is SEHNR and CDR2 is FQNEAQ (reference sequence). This CDR3 is 14 amino acids long.

This chain connects TRBV30 to TRBJ1-5, with no clear D. Germline loops: CDR1 GTSNPN, CDR2 SVGIG (reference sequence). The CDR3 loop spans 14 amino acids. V was clipped by 2 bases and J by 0 bases, with 8 bases between them. The CDR3 sequence: CAWSKDYSNQPQHF. The CDR3 nucleotides read TGTGCCTGGAGTAAGGACTATAGCAATCAGCCCCAGCATTTT. Based on the CDR3 plus reference TRBV30 and TRBJ1-5, the full variable domain is SQTIHQWPATLVQPVGSPLSLECTVEGTSNPNLYWYRQAAGRGLQLLFYSVGIGQISSEVPQNLSASRPQDRQFILSSKKLLLSDSGFYLCAWSKDYSNQPQHFGDGTRLSIL.

The chain uses TRBV10-3 and TRBJ2-5; 7 bases line up with TRBD2. This CDR3 contains 15 residues. V shed 2 bases and J 2 bases; nucleotides not matched to a gene: 5. In germline, CDR1 is ENHRY, CDR2 SYGVKD. DNA for the CDR3: TGTGCCATCAGTGAGGCCCCGGGGGGACAAGAGACCCAGTACTTC. Its protein is CAISEAPGGQETQYF.

This chain links TRBV7-2 with TRBJ2-7; TRBD2 matches at 14 bases. The CDR3 consists of 18 residues. Germline CDR1 SGHTA, CDR2 FQGNSA. Trimming at V came to 3 bases and at J to 2 bases, leaving 9 bases not matched to a gene. The CDR3 spells CASSFTGLAGVRTYEQYF. CDR3 DNA: TGTGCCAGCAGCTTCACGGGACTAGCGGGAGTAAGGACCTACGAGCAGTACTTC.

The gene calls are TRBV5-1 and TRBJ2-7, with D maybe TRBD2 (5 bases). CDR1 and CDR2 (germline): SGHRS, YFSETQ. The CDR3 has 15 residues. V lost 4 bases and J 3 bases, leaving 17 bases between the germline ends. The CDR3 here is CASSTDGPSLYEQYF. In DNA form, the CDR3 reads TGCGCCAGCAGCACAGACGGGCCTAGCCTCTACGAGCAGTACTTC.

This rearrangement joins TRBV6-5 to TRBJ1-1, with D maybe TRBD1 (5 bases). CDR3 length equals 12 residues. V lost 6 bases to trimming and J lost 12 bases, with 17 bases between them. Germline CDR1 reads MNHEY; CDR2 reads SVGAGI. The CDR3 sequence is CASRGWGGDTFF. The DNA of the CDR3 is TGTGCCAGCAGGGGGTGGGGGGGAGATACTTTCTTT.

This chain links TRBV5-1 with TRBJ2-2; possibly TRBD1 for D (7 bases). The CDR3 totals 16 residues. Germline V CDR1 and CDR2: SGHRS, YFSETQ. The V end was cut by 0 bases, the J end by 4 bases, with 13 bases between. The CDR3 here is CASSLGGTDGTGELFF. The CDR3 DNA is TGCGCCAGCAGCTTGGGCGGGACAGACGGCACCGGGGAGCTGTTTTTT.

This chain connects TRBV4-1 to TRBJ2-7, with 7 bases matching TRBD1. Unmatched junction bases numbered 14, after V lost 0 bases and J lost 6 bases. The CDR3 covers 17 residues. Germline V lookup: CDR1 MGHRA, CDR2 YSYEKL. CDR3 amino acids: CASSQEAQGRGISEQYF. The CDR3 bases are TGCGCCAGCAGCCAAGAAGCCCAGGGCAGGGGGATATCCGAGCAGTACTTC.

The J gene is TRBJ1-6, the V gene TRBV30, with TRBD1 identical over 10 bases. The CDR3 length is 17 residues. Germline-derived CDR1 and CDR2 are GTSNPN and SVGIG (reference sequence). J gave up 10 bases and V 0 bases, and 12 bases lay outside the gene matches. CDR3 in DNA: TGTGCCTGGAGTGTACTAACGCACGGGACAGGGGTGTCACCCCTCCACTTT. This encodes CAWSVLTHGTGVSPLHF.

This clonotype was picked up a small number of times. J is TRBJ1-4 and V is TRBV15; D is uncertain. V was shortened by 0 bases and J by 0 bases, with 5 bases between the two germline ends. The germline V gene has CDR1 LNHNV and CDR2 YYDKDF (reference sequence). CDR3 length equals 15 residues. This CDR3 reads CATSRDGATNEKLFF. The CDR3 nucleotides read TGTGCCACCAGCAGAGACGGTGCAACTAATGAAAAACTGTTTTTT.

This clonotype was observed a single time. The genes are TRBV29-1 and TRBJ2-1; D gene ambiguous. Trimming shortened V by 1 base and J by 10 bases, and 11 bases separated the two germline ends. In germline, CDR1 is SQVTM, CDR2 ANQGSEA. The length of the CDR3 is 12 residues. CDR3 protein: CSVEVQGYEQFF. The CDR3 DNA follows: TGCAGCGTTGAAGTCCAAGGTTACGAGCAGTTCTTC.

The chain couples TRBV11-1 to TRBJ2-7, with 8 bases fitting TRBD1. V gave up 4 bases and J gave up 5 bases; unmatched junction bases: 10. Germline V CDR1 and CDR2: SGHAT, FQDESV (reference sequence). The CDR3 is 15 amino acids. The CDR3 nucleotides are TGTGCCAGCAGCTCTACACCAACAGGGGGACACGAGCAGTACTTC. The encoded protein is CASSSTPTGGHEQYF.

This clonotype was seen more than once but under ten times. The chain couples TRBV12-3 or TRBV12-4 to TRBJ2-7; 8 bases match TRBD2. The V segment lost 1 base and the J segment 5 bases; nucleotides outside the gene matches: 7. The CDR3 consists of 15 residues. In DNA form, the CDR3 reads TGTGCCAGCAGTTTAGTATTAGCGGGAACGGACGAGCAGTACTTC. This sequence encodes CASSLVLAGTDEQYF.